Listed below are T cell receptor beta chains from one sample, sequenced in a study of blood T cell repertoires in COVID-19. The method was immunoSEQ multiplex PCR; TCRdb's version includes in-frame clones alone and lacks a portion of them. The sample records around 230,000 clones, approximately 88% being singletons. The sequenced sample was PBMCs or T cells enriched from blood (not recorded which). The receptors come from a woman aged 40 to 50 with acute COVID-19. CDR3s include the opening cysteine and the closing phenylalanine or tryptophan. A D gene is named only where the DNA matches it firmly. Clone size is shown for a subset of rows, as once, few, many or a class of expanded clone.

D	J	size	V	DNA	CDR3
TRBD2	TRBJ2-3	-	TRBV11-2	TGTGCCAGCAGCTTAGTCCTAGCGGGAGTTCAGTATTTT	CASSLVLAGVQYF
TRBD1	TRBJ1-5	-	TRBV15	TGTGCCACCAGCAGAGGGGGACAGCCGGGGGGCAATCAGCCCCAGCATTTT	CATSRGGQPGGNQPQHF
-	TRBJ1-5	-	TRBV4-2	TGTGCCAGCAGCCAAGAAAACGGCAGGGCGGGCAATCAGCCCCAGCATTTT	CASSQENGRAGNQPQHF
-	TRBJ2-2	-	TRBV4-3	TGCGCCAGCAGCCAAACGGTCAACACCGGGGAGCTGTTTTTT	CASSQTVNTGELFF
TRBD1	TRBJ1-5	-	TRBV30	TGTGCCTGGAGTGACGGGACAGGGGGATATCAGCCCCAGCATTTT	CAWSDGTGGYQPQHF
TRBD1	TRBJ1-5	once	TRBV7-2	TGTGCCAGCAGCCCCCAGGGGGCGTTACAGCCCCAGCATTTT	CASSPQGALQPQHF
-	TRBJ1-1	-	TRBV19	TGTGCCAGTAGAACTACACCGAACACTGAAGCTTTCTTT	CASRTTPNTEAFF
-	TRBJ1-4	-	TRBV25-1	TGTGCCAGCAGTCCGACCTCCGGACTCGGGGGGAAAAAACTGTTTTTT	CASSPTSGLGGKKLFF
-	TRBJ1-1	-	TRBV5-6	TGTGCCAGCAGCTTGGACAGGAGTGGAGCTTTCTTT	CASSLDRSGAFF
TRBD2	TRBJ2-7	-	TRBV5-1	TGCGCCAGCAAGGTAGGACTAGCGGGGATCTACGAGCAGTACTTC	CASKVGLAGIYEQYF
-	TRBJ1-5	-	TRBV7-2	TGTGCCAGCAGCGATAGTGGCGGGCCCCAGCATTTT	CASSDSGGPQHF
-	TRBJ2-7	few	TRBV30	TGTGCCTGGAGTGTCGGGGACGAGCAGTACTTC	CAWSVGDEQYF
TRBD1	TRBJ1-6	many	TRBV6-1	TGTGCCAGCAGTGACGGACAGGGAAATAATTCACCCCTCCACTTT	CASSDGQGNNSPLHF
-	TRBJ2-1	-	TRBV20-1	TGCAGTGCTCAGGGTGACAATGAGCAGTTCTTC	CSAQGDNEQFF
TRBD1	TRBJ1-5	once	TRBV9	TGTGCCAGCAGCGCAGGGGGCAACCAGCCCCAGCATTTT	CASSAGGNQPQHF
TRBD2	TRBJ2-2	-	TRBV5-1	TGCGCCAGCAGCTTGGTAGGAGCGGGGAACTATATCGGGGAGCTGTTTTTT	CASSLVGAGNYIGELFF
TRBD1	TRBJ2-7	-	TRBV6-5	TGTGCCAGCAGTCAGGGACAGTTCTACGAGCAGTACTTC	CASSQGQFYEQYF
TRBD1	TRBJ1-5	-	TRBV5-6	TGTGCCAGCAGCGGACAGGGCAATCAGCCCCAGCATTTT	CASSGQGNQPQHF
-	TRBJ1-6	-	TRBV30	TGTGCCTGGAGTGTTGGGACACCGGGCTCACCCCTCCACTTT	CAWSVGTPGSPLHF
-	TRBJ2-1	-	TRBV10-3	TGTGCCATCAGTGAGTCGGTAAGGGGCTACAATGAGCAGTTCTTC	CAISESVRGYNEQFF
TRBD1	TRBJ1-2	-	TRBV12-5	TGTGCTAGTGGTTTGGTTCCAACAGGGGCCGAGACGGGCTACACCTTC	CASGLVPTGAETGYTF
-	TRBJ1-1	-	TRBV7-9	TGTGCCAGCAGCTTAGCCGGAGGTCCTCTGAACACTGAAGCTTTCTTT	CASSLAGGPLNTEAFF
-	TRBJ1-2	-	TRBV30	TGTGCCTGGAGCGAACAGTACCTCTATGGCTACACCTTC	CAWSEQYLYGYTF
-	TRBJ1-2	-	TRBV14	TGTGCCAGCAGCCAAGTAACGCGTTCGGGGGGCTACACCTTC	CASSQVTRSGGYTF
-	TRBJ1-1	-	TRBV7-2	TGTGCCAGCAGCTTGGGCAGGGGCGCTGAAGCTTTCTTT	CASSLGRGAEAFF
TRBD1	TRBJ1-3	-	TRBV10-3	TGTGCCATCAGTAGACAGGGGGACTCTGGAAACACCATATATTTT	CAISRQGDSGNTIYF
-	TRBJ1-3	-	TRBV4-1	TGCGCCAGCAGCCGAAACAGTGGCACCATATATTTT	CASSRNSGTIYF
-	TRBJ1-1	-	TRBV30	TGTGCCTGGAGGCAGGGCCCGAACACTGAAGCTTTCTTT	CAWRQGPNTEAFF
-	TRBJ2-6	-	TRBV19	TGTGCCAGTAGCGGACTCCACTCTGGGGCCAACGTCCTGACTTTC	CASSGLHSGANVLTF
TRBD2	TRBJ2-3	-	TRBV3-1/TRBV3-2	TGTGCCAGCAGCTGGGACGAGCGGGGGGGGATTTATACGCAGTATTTT	CASSWDERGGIYTQYF
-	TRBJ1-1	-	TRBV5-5	TGTGCCAGCAGCTTGGGAGGACTGGGAACGGGGGAAGCTTTCTTT	CASSLGGLGTGEAFF
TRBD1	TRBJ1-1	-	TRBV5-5	TGTGCCAGCACCAGGACAGGGGAGTTGAACACTGAAGCTTTCTTT	CASTRTGELNTEAFF
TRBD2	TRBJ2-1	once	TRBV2	TGTGCCCGCGGGAGGGACAATGAGCAGTTCTTC	CARGRDNEQFF
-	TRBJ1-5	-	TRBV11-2	TGTGCCAGCAGCTTAGATGGCAGAGGCGGTCAGCCCCAGCATTTT	CASSLDGRGGQPQHF
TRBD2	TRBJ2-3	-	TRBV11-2	TGTGCCAGCAGCTGGGCTGGCCTAGCGGGAGTCGCAGATACGCAGTATTTT	CASSWAGLAGVADTQYF
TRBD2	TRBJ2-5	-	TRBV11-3	TGTGCCAGCAGAACCCGACTAGCGGGTTTCCAAGAGACCCAGTACTTC	CASRTRLAGFQETQYF
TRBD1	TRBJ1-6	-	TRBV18	TGTGCCAGCTCAAGGGACAGCAAAAATTCACCCCTCCACTTT	CASSRDSKNSPLHF
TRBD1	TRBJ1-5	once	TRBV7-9	TGTGCCAGCAGCAAGAGACAGGGATCCCTCGATCAGCCCCAGCATTTT	CASSKRQGSLDQPQHF
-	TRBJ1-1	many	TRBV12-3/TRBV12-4	TGTGCCAGCGGTAGCAGGGTAGACGCTTTCTTT	CASGSRVDAFF
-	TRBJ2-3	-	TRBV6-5	TGTGCCAGCAGTCCACATAGGGGAGATACGCAGTATTTT	CASSPHRGDTQYF